Sequencing of this TCR beta chain was carried out in a study of CD8 T cells in Susac syndrome. Reverse transcription of roughly 0.45 to 1 ug RNA was performed with random hexamers. TCRdb recomputed calls from the immunoSEQ multiplex PCR reads with MiXCR, one row per CDR3 protein. The sample carries about 150,000 distinct CDR3 sequences, about 94% recorded once. The sequence was collected from a human donor with multiple sclerosis. What was sequenced was CD8+ T cells from PBMCs.

CDR3 in amino acids: CASSGRGGYTEAFF. DNA for the CDR3: TGTGCCAGCAGTGGCCGGGGGGGATACACTGAAGCTTTCTTT. The chain uses TRBV3-1 and TRBJ1-1; possibly TRBD1 for D (5 bases). The CDR3 length is 14 residues. V was trimmed by 6 bases and J by 3 bases, leaving 14 bases between them. The V gene's germline CDR1 is LGHDT and CDR2 YNNKEL (reference sequence).